Shown below are 23 T cell receptor beta chains from a single sample sequenced in a study of breast tumors, draining lymph nodes, adjacent tissues. Axillary draining lymph nodes of breast cancer patients supplied the node samples. TCRdb independently ran MiXCR on the multiplex PCR reads; one entry per CDR3 protein. The sample holds 150,000 to 200,000 distinct CDR3 sequences, roughly 30% seen once. Sequenced material: axillary lymph node tissue. The source is a female donor with breast cancer. Some clones in this sample may be carry-over from other donors' samples.

J is TRBJ2-7 and V is TRBV27, with 7 positions matching TRBD1. V was clipped by 7 bases and J by 0 bases; unmatched bases: 6. Germline V lookup: CDR1 MNHEY, CDR2 SMNVEV (reference sequence). The CDR3 consists of 14 residues. The CDR3 DNA is TGTGCCAGCAACCCGACAGGGAGCTCCTACGAGCAGTACTTC. Protein sequence: CASNPTGSSYEQYF.

This rearrangement joins TRBV5-6 to TRBJ1-2; D uncertain. There are 13 residues in the CDR3. The ends were cut back, 5 bases at V and 4 bases at J, with 12 bases in the middle. CDR1 and CDR2 (germline): SGHDT, YYEEEE. The CDR3 spells CASRPLEAYGYTF. DNA for the CDR3: TGTGCCAGCAGACCTCTGGAGGCCTATGGCTACACCTTC.

The rearrangement joins TRBV14 to TRBJ1-2, with TRBD1 matching over 7 bases. V lost 6 bases to trimming and J lost 11 bases; unmatched junction nucleotides: 9. Germline V gene sequence: CDR1 SGHDN, CDR2 FVKESK. The CDR3 extends over 12 amino acids. The DNA for the CDR3 is TGTGCCAGCAGACCCTGGGAGGGGGCTTACACCTTC. It specifies CASRPWEGAYTF.

This clonotype was recorded many times. The genes are TRBV11-1 and TRBJ2-5; 9 bases are shared with TRBD2. CDR1 is SGHAT, CDR2 FQDESV, per germline (reference sequence). This CDR3 is 15 amino acids long. J lost 5 bases, V lost 4 bases, and 8 bases had no gene match. The chain's CDR3 is CASSSILAGGETQYF. CDR3 DNA: TGTGCCAGCAGCTCAATACTAGCGGGCGGGGAGACCCAGTACTTC.

V usage is TRBV7-3 and J usage is TRBJ1-6, with D hard to call. Looked up from germline, CDR1 is SGHTA and CDR2 is FQGTGA. Trimming cost V 5 bases and J 5 bases, with 13 bases left between them. The CDR3 contains 15 residues. This chain's CDR3 is CASSLAGANNSPLHF. As DNA, the CDR3 is TGTGCCAGCAGCCTAGCGGGAGCTAATAATTCACCCCTCCACTTT.

This clonotype was observed many times. The V gene is TRBV9, the J gene TRBJ2-7; D gene unclear. There are 14 residues in the CDR3. Germline V gene lookup returns CDR1 SGDLS and CDR2 YYNGEE. Trimming took off 0 bases at V and 1 base at J, with 8 bases between the two ends. As DNA, the CDR3 is TGTGCCAGCAGCGTAGATGGGGTATCCTACGAGCAGTACTTC. Amino acid sequence: CASSVDGVSYEQYF. Complete variable domain (other parts from reference TRBV9 and TRBJ2-7): DSGVTQTPKHLITATGQRVTLRCSPRSGDLSVYWYQQSLDQGLQFLIQYYNGEERAKGNILERFSAQQFPDLHSELNLSSLELGDSALYFCASSVDGVSYEQYFGPGTRLTVT.

This clonotype was detected only a few times. The chain has TRBV19 and TRBJ1-1; weak D call: TRBD1 (5 bases). CDR3 size: 14 residues. The germline gives CDR1 LNHDA, CDR2 SQIVND (reference sequence). V was shortened by 6 bases and J by 0 bases, with 11 bases between the two germline ends. CDR3 protein: CASSQGRMNTEAFF. For the CDR3, the DNA is TGTGCCAGTAGCCAGGGACGAATGAACACTGAAGCTTTCTTT.

The J gene is TRBJ1-2, the V gene TRBV5-8, with D hard to call. The ends were cut back, 3 bases at V and 4 bases at J, with 10 bases in the middle. Germline V gene data show CDR1 as SGHTS and CDR2 as YDEGEE. CDR3 length: 13 residues. The CDR3 coding sequence is TGTGCCAGCAGCTCGGATGAGCTCTATGGCTACACCTTC. Amino acid sequence: CASSSDELYGYTF.

This clonotype was seen at least ten times. The chain uses TRBV11-2 and TRBJ2-2; TRBD2 matches 8 bases. This CDR3 is 16 amino acids long. CDR1 is SGHAT and CDR2 is FQNNGV in the germline V gene. Trimming took 2 bases from V and 1 from J; bases not matched to a gene: 3. The chain's CDR3 is CASSLTGLVNTGELFF. As DNA, the CDR3 is TGTGCCAGCAGCTTAACGGGACTAGTGAACACCGGGGAGCTGTTTTTT.

Remarks on this clonotype: A read error is possible here, since a much larger clone lies one base away. V and J are TRBV11-3 and TRBJ2-1, with a possible D match to TRBD2 (6 bases). This CDR3 comprises 16 residues. The germline gives CDR1 SGHNT, CDR2 YENEEA. Written as DNA, the CDR3 is TGTGCCAGCAGCTTAGAGGGCGGGAACCCGTACAATGAGCAGCTCTTC. Its protein product is CASSLEGGNPYNEQLF.

This clonotype appeared many times. The CDR3 coding sequence is TGTGCCAGCAGTGAATCCAGGCCGGTCCCCTATGGCTACACCTTC. Translation gives CASSESRPVPYGYTF. The gene calls are TRBV25-1 and TRBJ1-2; D gene unclear. Germline CDR1 MGHDK, CDR2 SYGVNS. With 1 base removed from V and 4 bases from J, the gap between germline ends came to 13 bases. The CDR3 has 15 residues.

This clonotype was detected only a few times. This may stem from a read error, because a much larger clone lies one nucleotide away. V is TRBV7-9 and J is TRBJ2-1; D might be TRBD2 (6 bases). Germline V lookup: CDR1 SEHNR, CDR2 FQNEAQ (reference sequence). Trimming took off 2 bases at V and 7 bases at J, with 15 bases between the two ends. The CDR3 spans 15 residues. The CDR3 is CASSLIAEGGNEQFF. The CDR3 DNA reads as TGTGCCAGCAGCTTAATAGCGGAAGGAGGGAATGAGCAGTTCTTC.

This clonotype was observed at least ten times. V and J are TRBV7-6 and TRBJ2-2; D might be TRBD1 or TRBD2, each matching 5 bases. The V gene lost 5 bases and the J gene lost 7 bases, with 17 bases spanning the gap. The germline V gene encodes CDR1 SGHVS and CDR2 FNYEAQ. The CDR3 covers 15 residues. CDR3 amino acids: CASSRSSGPNGELFF. DNA of the CDR3: TGTGCCAGCAGCAGGTCGTCGGGGCCGAACGGGGAGCTGTTTTTT.

Regarding this clonotype: With a much larger clone just one base away, this may be a read error. The chain couples TRBV6-6 to TRBJ1-2, with 7 nucleotides matching TRBD1. CDR3 length: 14 amino acids. Germline V gives CDR1 MNHNY, CDR2 SVGAGI (reference sequence). The CDR3 sequence is CACSHSSGTDGYTF. DNA of the CDR3: TGTGCCTGCAGTCACTCGAGTGGGACAGATGGCTACACCTTC.

On this clonotype itself: A much larger clone lies one base from this, so it may be a read error. The J gene is TRBJ2-5, the V gene TRBV19; 7 bases map to TRBD1. This CDR3 region has 15 residues. Germline V gene data show CDR1 as LNHDA and CDR2 as SQIVND (reference sequence). The CDR3 sequence: CASSALRDRQESQYF. The CDR3 DNA follows: TGTGCCAGTAGTGCTCTCCGGGACAGACAAGAGTCCCAGTACTTC.

The table lists this clonotype with many counts. The genes are TRBV12-3 or TRBV12-4 and TRBJ2-3, with TRBD1 identical over 8 bases. The CDR3 length is 14 residues. V shed 5 bases, J shed 4 bases, and the junction held 5 bases outside the gene matches. The DNA of the CDR3 is TGTGCCAGCAGTCTACAGGGGGTGGCAGATACGCAGTATTTT. Amino acids: CASSLQGVADTQYF.

For this clonotype: Given a much more abundant clone one base away, this may be a read error. The V call is TRBV7-2, the J call TRBJ2-7, with D hard to call. Per germline, CDR1 SGHTA and CDR2 FQGNSA. The CDR3 is 15 residues long. The CDR3 DNA follows: TGTGCCAGCAGCTTAACAAGGACCGTCAACTACGAGCAGCACTTC. This sequence encodes CASSLTRTVNYEQHF.

This chain connects TRBV19 to TRBJ1-6, with TRBD1 as a possible D gene (6 bases). Trimming pared 11 bases from V and 7 bases from J, leaving 15 bases between. This CDR3 comprises 13 residues. CDR1 LNHDA and CDR2 SQIVND come from the germline V gene (reference sequence). In DNA form, the CDR3 reads TGTGCCTGGATGGGGGGGCTGAATTCACCCCTCCACTTT. It encodes CAWMGGLNSPLHF.

There are many counts of this clonotype. The rearrangement uses TRBV20-1 and TRBJ2-1, with 9 bases that match TRBD2. The CDR3 covers 15 residues. CDR1 and CDR2 (germline): DFQATT, SNEGSKA (reference sequence). J was trimmed by 8 bases and V by 6 bases; bases with no gene match: 14. CDR3 residues: CSAGSRGLASYEQFF. In DNA form, the CDR3 reads TGCAGTGCGGGCTCCAGGGGACTAGCCTCGTATGAGCAGTTCTTC.

The gene calls are TRBV6-1 and TRBJ2-7; unclear D gene. The CDR3 spans 15 residues. Germline-derived CDR1 and CDR2 are MNHNS and SASEGT. V dropped 6 bases and J dropped 1 base, with 16 bases sitting between them. In DNA form, the CDR3 reads TGTGCCAGCAGCGCAGGATCGTCAAGGTCCTACGAGCAGTACTTC. Translating it yields CASSAGSSRSYEQYF.

This clonotype was seen repeatedly, ten times or more. This sequence joins TRBV7-9 and TRBJ2-1; 7 positions match TRBD1. The germline CDR1 and CDR2 sequences are SEHNR and FQNEAQ (reference sequence). CDR3 length equals 12 residues. Unmatched junction bases numbered 2, after V lost 5 bases and J lost 7 bases. The CDR3 region is CASSQGVNEQFF. Written as DNA, the CDR3 is TGTGCCAGCAGCCAGGGGGTGAATGAGCAGTTCTTC.

This clonotype was observed many times. V and J are TRBV6-1 and TRBJ1-2; possibly TRBD1 for D (6 bases). The CDR3 covers 15 residues. V lost 5 bases to trimming and J lost 8 bases, with 21 bases between them. Germline lookup yields CDR1 MNHNS and CDR2 SASEGT. The CDR3: CASSQDDRLAEGYTF. DNA of the CDR3: TGTGCCAGCAGTCAAGATGACAGGCTGGCTGAGGGCTACACCTTC.

This clonotype was detected many times. This chain connects TRBV19 to TRBJ1-5; the D is unclear. V was trimmed by 3 bases and J by 0 bases, leaving 6 bases between them. Per the germline V gene, CDR1 is LNHDA and CDR2 is SQIVND (reference sequence). CDR3 size: 14 residues. The CDR3 sequence: CASSMMGSNQPQHF. CDR3 in DNA: TGTGCCAGTAGTATGATGGGTAGCAATCAGCCCCAGCATTTT. Complete variable domain (other parts from reference TRBV19 and TRBJ1-5): DGGITQSPKYLFRKEGQNVTLSCEQNLNHDAMYWYRQDPGQGLRLIYYSQIVNDFQKGDIAEGYSVSREKKESFPLTVTSAQKNPTAFYLCASSMMGSNQPQHFGDGTRLSIL.